The 6 T cell receptor beta chains in this list originate from one sample, sequenced in a study of T cell repertoires in cytomegalovirus infection. These receptors' targets are unknown. TCRdb re-called the reads through MiXCR, storing one row per CDR3 protein. In the table there are 450,000 to 600,000 distinct CDR3 sequences, 33% of which are singletons. The sample here was cultured PBMCs, taken from culture after CMV antigen stimulation. The receptors were sampled from a human donor in good health (CMV status not recorded). Some clones in this sample may be carry-over from other donors' samples.

This clonotype turned up a few times. CDR3 DNA sequence: TGTGCCAGTAGTACCGGGGTAGCGGGAAGGGATGAGCAGTTCTTC. This encodes CASSTGVAGRDEQFF. The rearrangement joins TRBV19 to TRBJ2-1; 8 nucleotides agree with TRBD2. The CDR3 totals 15 residues. The V and J ends lost 4 bases and 8 bases, in that order; junction bases with no gene match: 10. From germline, CDR1 is LNHDA and CDR2 SQIVND (reference sequence).

This clonotype was recorded a few times. V and J are TRBV12-3 or TRBV12-4 and TRBJ2-7; D may be TRBD1 or TRBD2 (5 bases each). Trimming pared 4 bases from V and 7 bases from J, leaving 20 bases between. This CDR3 comprises 15 residues. The CDR3 nucleotides read TGTGCCAGCAGTTCGCCCCTTAACGGGACGCGTGAGCAGTACTTC. This encodes CASSSPLNGTREQYF.

In the case of this clonotype: This may come from a read error, since a much larger clone is one base off. This chain links TRBV6-4 with TRBJ2-3; 11 bases align to TRBD2. The V segment lost 6 bases and the J segment 2 bases; nucleotides outside the gene matches: 4. This CDR3 contains 15 residues. Germline V gene lookup returns CDR1 MRHNA and CDR2 SNTAGT. CDR3 in DNA: TGTGCCAGCAGCCAGGGACTAGCGGACACAGATACGCAGTATTTT. Translated, it gives CASSQGLADTDTQYF.

In this sample, this clonotype turned up many times. The chain's CDR3 is CASSATSGNYNEQFF. CDR3 coding DNA: TGTGCCAGCAGCGCGACTAGCGGGAACTACAATGAGCAGTTCTTC. The rearrangement joins TRBV7-2 to TRBJ2-1, with 11 bases lining up with TRBD2. The junction had 3 bases not matched to a gene; V was cut back by 5 bases and J by 3 bases. This CDR3 has 15 residues. Per the germline V gene, CDR1 is SGHTA and CDR2 is FQGNSA.

CDR3 DNA: TGTGCCCTTTATCAGGACCCTGGAAACACCATATATTTT. It translates to CALYQDPGNTIYF. The chain uses TRBV12-3 or TRBV12-4 and TRBJ1-3; no clear D gene. V lost 11 bases to trimming and J lost 2 bases, with 13 bases between them. The CDR3 runs to 13 residues.

The chain uses TRBV12-3 or TRBV12-4 and TRBJ1-1; D is possibly TRBD1 (5 bases). The V and J ends lost 3 bases and 4 bases respectively, with 9 bases between them. CDR3 length equals 13 residues. The CDR3 nucleotides read TGTGCCAGCAGTTTTCATGGGACCACTGAAGCTTTCTTT. It is translated as CASSFHGTTEAFF.